These 27 T cell receptor beta chains originate from one sample sequenced in a study of T cells after yellow fever vaccination. MiXCR was run by TCRdb on the 5' RACE reads, yielding one entry per CDR3 protein. Of about 180,000 distinct CDR3 sequences in the sample, approximately 6.2% were seen once. This specimen was CD4+ T cells sorted from PBMCs, taken on the day of the first yellow fever vaccination. The origin of the receptors is a man between 18 and 29 years old who received the YFV17D yellow fever vaccine.

This clonotype has just a few counts. The V call is TRBV20-1, the J call TRBJ2-1; no firm D call. Trimming pared 3 bases from V and 12 bases from J, leaving 12 bases between. Germline V gene sequence: CDR1 DFQATT, CDR2 SNEGSKA (reference sequence). This CDR3 contains 11 residues. The CDR3 spells CSARSDRGQFF. CDR3 in DNA: TGCAGTGCTAGGTCGGACCGAGGGCAGTTCTTC.

A note on this clonotype: This may come from a read error, since a much larger clone is one base off. V is TRBV5-1 and J is TRBJ2-1, with 10 positions matching TRBD2. V lost 0 bases and J lost 7; bases outside the gene matches: 7. Germline CDR1 SGHRS, CDR2 YFSETQ. The CDR3 has 16 amino acids. The CDR3 sequence: CASSLAPAGGCNEQFF. The CDR3 nucleotides are TGCGCCAGCAGCTTGGCCCCAGCGGGGGGGTGTAATGAGCAGTTCTTC.

V usage is TRBV5-1 and J usage is TRBJ1-4, with unresolved D. V was clipped by 4 bases and J by 2 bases, with 9 bases between them. Per germline, CDR1 SGHRS and CDR2 YFSETQ. The CDR3 extends over 14 amino acids. CDR3 sequence (DNA): TGCGCCAGCAGCCCCCTGGGGACTAATGAAAAACTGTTTTTT. Translated, it gives CASSPLGTNEKLFF.

This clonotype was detected ten times or more. The V call is TRBV7-9, the J call TRBJ2-7; 7 bases match TRBD1. Germline trimming cut 1 base from V and 3 bases from J; bases unmatched to any gene: 3. Germline V gene lookup returns CDR1 SEHNR and CDR2 FQNEAQ (reference sequence). The CDR3 sequence is 14 residues long. The DNA for the CDR3 is TGTGCCAGCAGCTTAGGGACAGGAGTCTACGAGCAGTACGTC. Amino acids: CASSLGTGVYEQYV.

This clonotype came up many times. The V call is TRBV5-6, the J call TRBJ2-7; 8 bases are shared with TRBD1. This CDR3 comprises 16 residues. Per the germline V gene, CDR1 is SGHDT and CDR2 is YYEEEE. The V and J ends lost 3 bases and 3 bases, in that order; junction bases with no gene match: 11. This CDR3 is CASSYLTGASVYEQYF. The CDR3 DNA reads TGTGCCAGCAGCTACCTGACAGGGGCCTCGGTCTACGAGCAGTACTTC.

J is TRBJ2-3 and V is TRBV10-3; 8 bases match TRBD2. CDR1 and CDR2 (germline): ENHRY, SYGVKD. Germline trimming cut 0 bases from V and 2 bases from J; bases unmatched to any gene: 10. The CDR3 sequence is 18 residues long. The CDR3 sequence: CAISESIFSGGNTDTQYF. The CDR3 DNA is TGTGCCATCAGTGAGTCCATTTTTTCGGGGGGGAACACAGATACGCAGTATTTT.

This clonotype occurred a few times. Its ends do not fully match the called genes, so a read error is possible. CDR3 in amino acids: CASSLLRGLQETQYF. The CDR3 DNA follows: TGTGCTAGCAGCCTCCTGAGGGGGCTCCAAGAGACCCAGTACTTC. This chain joins TRBV7-7 and TRBJ2-5, with 7 bases matching TRBD1. The CDR3 consists of 15 residues. Germline V gives CDR1 SSHAT, CDR2 FNYEAQ (reference sequence).

This clonotype was recorded at least ten times. The chain uses TRBV10-3 and TRBJ1-1; 10 bases align to TRBD1. V lost 6 bases and J lost 2; bases outside the gene matches: 9. CDR1 and CDR2 from the germline V gene are ENHRY and SYGVKD. The CDR3 is 16 amino acids. The CDR3 reads CAIREPDRGRNTEAFF. For the CDR3, the DNA is TGTGCCATCAGGGAACCTGACAGGGGGCGCAACACTGAAGCTTTCTTT.

This clonotype was detected many times. The V and J genes are TRBV7-2 and TRBJ1-1; possibly TRBD1 for D (6 bases). V lost 4 bases and J lost 1, with 13 bases in between. Germline V gene sequence: CDR1 SGHTA, CDR2 FQGNSA. The CDR3 extends over 15 amino acids. This CDR3 reads CASSSRGGGNTEAFF. The CDR3 DNA reads as TGTGCCAGCAGCTCCAGAGGAGGGGGGAACACTGAAGCTTTCTTT.

This clonotype was observed many times. The V and J genes are TRBV6-1 and TRBJ2-7, with 8 bases aligning to TRBD2. Germline V CDR1 and CDR2: MNHNS, SASEGT. This CDR3 is 14 amino acids long. V lost 6 bases and J lost 5; bases outside the gene matches: 9. CDR3 protein: CASRAGDSVDEQYV. In nucleotides, the CDR3 is TGTGCCAGCAGAGCGGGAGACTCAGTGGACGAGCAGTACGTC.

This clonotype was seen at least ten times. The chain combines TRBV3-1 with TRBJ2-5, with D unclear. The CDR3 spans 12 residues. Germline-derived CDR1 and CDR2 are LGHDT and YNNKEL (reference sequence). The V end was cut by 0 bases, the J end by 5 bases, with 4 bases between. The CDR3 nucleotides read TGTGCCAGCAGCCAAGATTGGGAGACCCAGTACTTC. Amino acids: CASSQDWETQYF.

This clonotype occurred a few times. This chain links TRBV7-2 with TRBJ2-7, with D maybe TRBD1 (5 bases). Germline V CDR1 and CDR2: SGHTA, FQGNSA. V was trimmed by 3 bases and J by 1 base, leaving 19 bases between them. CDR3 length: 17 residues. The CDR3 sequence is CASSFYRTSVKSYEQYF. CDR3 in DNA: TGTGCCAGCAGCTTTTACAGGACCTCTGTGAAATCCTACGAGCAGTACTTC.

This clonotype is classed as medium-sized. The rearrangement joins TRBV5-6 to TRBJ1-2; the match to TRBD1 covers 7 bases. Trimming took 1 base from V and 4 from J; bases not matched to a gene: 7. The CDR3 is 15 amino acids. Germline CDR1 SGHDT, CDR2 YYEEEE. CDR3 in DNA: TGTGCCAGCAGCTTGCCGGGACAGTTAACCTATGGCTACACCTTC. Its translation is CASSLPGQLTYGYTF.

The chain couples TRBV12-3 or TRBV12-4 to TRBJ1-1, with D possibly TRBD1 on 6 matching bases. This CDR3 is built from 13 residues. Trimming pared 6 bases from V and 4 bases from J, leaving 12 bases between. CDR3 sequence (DNA): TGTGCCAGCAGCCTCCTACAGGGCACTGAAGCTTTCTTT. Protein: CASSLLQGTEAFF.

This clonotype was seen many times. The V call is TRBV24-1, the J call TRBJ2-1; 13 nucleotides align to TRBD2. The trim removed 3 bases at V and 9 bases at J, leaving 16 bases unmatched. Germline assignment: CDR1 KGHDR and CDR2 SFDVKD. CDR3 length: 19 amino acids. DNA for the CDR3: TGTGCCACCAGTGATCCCAGAGGTTTACTAGCGGGGGGGCCTAGTGAGCAGTTCTTC. Amino acid sequence: CATSDPRGLLAGGPSEQFF.

This clonotype was observed many times. The chain is built from TRBV6-5 and TRBJ2-7, with a tentative D call TRBD2 (7 bases). V was cut by 8 bases and J by 6 bases, with 14 bases left in between. The germline gives CDR1 MNHEY, CDR2 SVGAGI. This CDR3 contains 12 residues. This CDR3 is CASWRGGSEQYF. DNA of the CDR3: TGTGCCAGCTGGAGGGGGGGGAGCGAGCAGTACTTC.

This clonotype was seen at least ten times. The V gene is TRBV4-2, the J gene TRBJ1-1; tentative D call: TRBD1 (6 bases). CDR1 and CDR2 from the germline V gene are LGHNA and YNFKEQ. Deletions cut 2 bases from V and 10 bases from J, with 20 bases between. This CDR3 spans 15 amino acids. CDR3 region: CASSQPGGREGLAFF. The CDR3 coding sequence is TGTGCCAGCAGCCAACCGGGGGGCCGGGAGGGGTTAGCTTTCTTT.

This clonotype was counted only a few times. The rearrangement uses TRBV4-3 and TRBJ1-3, with D possibly being TRBD1 (6 bases). V lost 0 bases, J lost 9 bases, and 12 bases lay in between. There are 14 residues in the CDR3. Looked up from germline, CDR1 is LGHNA and CDR2 is YSLEER. The CDR3 region is CASSQDVQGGTIYF. DNA of the CDR3: TGCGCCAGCAGCCAAGATGTACAGGGCGGCACCATATATTTT.

This clonotype has just a few counts. This chain links TRBV4-3 with TRBJ2-2; no reliable D call. The CDR3 runs to 15 residues. V gave up 0 bases and J gave up 5 bases, with 10 bases separating them. Germline V lookup: CDR1 LGHNA, CDR2 YSLEER. CDR3 in DNA: TGCGCCAGCAGCCAAGACAGGACGGCGACCGGGGAGCTGTTTTTT. The encoded protein is CASSQDRTATGELFF.

In this sample, this clonotype turned up many times. This sequence joins TRBV3-1 and TRBJ2-2, with 7 positions matching TRBD2. Germline V CDR1 and CDR2: LGHDT, YNNKEL (reference sequence). This CDR3 comprises 13 residues. V dropped 3 bases and J dropped 9; count of bases not matched to a gene: 4. This CDR3 reads CASSQGGTRELFF. The CDR3 coding sequence is TGTGCCAGCAGCCAGGGAGGGACCCGGGAGCTGTTTTTT.

V gene TRBV5-1 combines with J gene TRBJ2-7, with D tentatively TRBD1 (5 bases). This CDR3 region has 16 residues. V lost 4 bases and J 4 bases, leaving 21 bases between the germline ends. From germline, CDR1 is SGHRS and CDR2 YFSETQ. The CDR3 sequence: CASSPRRQGSMYEQYF. In DNA, the CDR3 is TGCGCCAGCAGCCCGAGAAGGCAGGGTAGTATGTACGAGCAGTACTTC.

The sample holds a few counts of this clonotype. The chain has TRBV5-4 and TRBJ2-1; maybe TRBD1 (5 bases). The ends were cut back, 6 bases at V and 4 bases at J, with 14 bases in the middle. Germline CDR1 and CDR2: SGHNT and YYREEE (reference sequence). The CDR3 covers 14 residues. CDR3 sequence reads: CASTSGQGYNEQFF. The CDR3 DNA reads as TGTGCCAGCACCTCCGGGCAGGGTTACAATGAGCAGTTCTTC.

This clonotype was seen ten or more times. The chain links TRBV18 to TRBJ2-3; tentative D call: TRBD2 (5 bases). From germline, CDR1 is KGHSH and CDR2 LQKENI. Deletions cut 0 bases from V and 4 bases from J, with 14 bases between. This CDR3 region has 16 residues. The CDR3 reads CASSPPPWERADTQYF. CDR3 bases: TGTGCCAGCTCACCACCGCCCTGGGAGAGGGCAGATACGCAGTATTTT.

This clonotype was counted at least ten times. The chain links TRBV5-4 to TRBJ2-1; D uncertain. Deletions cut 3 bases from V and 8 bases from J, with 15 bases between. Germline CDR1 reads SGHNT; CDR2 reads YYREEE (reference sequence). The CDR3 loop spans 14 amino acids. CDR3 residues: CASSSWNSFHEQFF. The DNA of the CDR3 is TGTGCCAGCAGCTCGTGGAACTCCTTCCATGAGCAGTTCTTC. The variable domain in full, with the rest retrieved from reference TRBV5-4 and TRBJ2-1, is ETGVTQSPTHLIKTRGQQVTLRCSSQSGHNTVSWYQQALGQGPQFIFQYYREEENGRGNFPPRFSGLQFPNYSSELNVNALELDDSALYLCASSSWNSFHEQFFGPGTRLTVL.

The sample holds many counts of this clonotype. The gene calls are TRBV27 and TRBJ1-6; D is undetermined. The CDR3 covers 15 residues. Germline values: CDR1 MNHEY, CDR2 SMNVEV (reference sequence). V shed 2 bases and J shed 9 bases, with 14 bases lying between them. CDR3 residues: CASSLNREALSPLHF. The CDR3 nucleotides are TGTGCCAGCAGTTTAAACCGGGAGGCACTTTCACCCCTCCACTTT.

This clonotype was observed at least ten times. The rearrangement links TRBV12-3 or TRBV12-4 to TRBJ2-2, with unresolved D. Trimming stripped 3 bases from V and 2 bases from J, with 7 bases between. This CDR3 comprises 14 residues. CDR3 DNA sequence: TGTGCCAGCAGTTTGGATAGAAACACCGGGGAGCTGTTTTTT. This sequence encodes CASSLDRNTGELFF.

About this clonotype: Just one base apart from a much larger clone, this may be a read error. The chain uses TRBV4-1 and TRBJ2-7, with D unclear. CDR3 length: 13 residues. V was clipped by 4 bases and J by 3 bases, with 10 bases between them. Per germline, CDR1 MGHRA and CDR2 YSYEKL. CDR3 coding DNA: TGCGCCAGCAGCCCGAGCGTACACTACGAGCAGTACTTC. It codes for CASSPSVHYEQYF.